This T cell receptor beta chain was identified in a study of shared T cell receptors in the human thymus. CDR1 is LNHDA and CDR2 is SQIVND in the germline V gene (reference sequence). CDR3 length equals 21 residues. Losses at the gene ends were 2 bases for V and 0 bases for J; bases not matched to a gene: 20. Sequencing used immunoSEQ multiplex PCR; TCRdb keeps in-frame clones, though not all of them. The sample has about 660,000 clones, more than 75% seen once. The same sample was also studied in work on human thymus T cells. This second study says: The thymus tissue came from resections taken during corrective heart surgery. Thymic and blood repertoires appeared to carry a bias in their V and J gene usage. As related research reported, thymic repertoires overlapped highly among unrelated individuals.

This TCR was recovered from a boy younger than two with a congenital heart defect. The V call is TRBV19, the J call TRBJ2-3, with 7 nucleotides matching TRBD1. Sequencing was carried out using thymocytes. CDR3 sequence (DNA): TGTGCCAGTAGTATAAGAGGGGGAGCGACAGGGAAGGGACCCAGCACAGATACGCAGTATTTT. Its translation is CASSIRGGATGKGPSTDTQYF.